One and the same sample provided the 3 T cell receptor beta chains below, sequenced in a study of CD8 T cells in acute hepatitis C reinfection. Repertoires were generated with immunoSEQ multiplex PCR, while TCRdb's copy carries only in-frame clones and drops some. The table shows 30,000 to 40,000 clones, with more than 75% occurring only once. Stated time point: naive CD8 control sorted from an acute-time-point sample. Sequencing was carried out using naive CD8+ T cells from PBMCs. The receptors were sampled from a man aged 25 to 40 with chronic hepatitis C.

The J gene is TRBJ2-5, the V gene TRBV7-8; maybe TRBD2 (5 bases). Germline CDR1 SGHVS, CDR2 FQNEAQ. The CDR3 extends over 13 amino acids. V was cut by 4 bases and J by 5 bases, with 11 bases left in between. CDR3 amino acids: CASSWRPGETQYF. The CDR3 DNA reads as TGTGCCAGCAGCTGGAGACCGGGGGAGACCCAGTACTTC.

The chain is built from TRBV2 and TRBJ1-1, with D unclear. Deletions cut 0 bases from V and 2 bases from J, with 1 base between. Germline V gene lookup returns CDR1 SNHLY and CDR2 FYNNEI. The CDR3 contains 12 residues. The CDR3 protein is CASSEANTEAFF. CDR3 bases: TGTGCCAGCAGTGAAGCCAACACTGAAGCTTTCTTT.

In the case of this clone: The junction shows a germline mismatch at one end, possibly a read error. This chain uses TRBV7-7 with TRBJ2-7; 11 bases match TRBD2. The CDR3 runs 15 residues. Germline V gives CDR1 SSHAT, CDR2 FNYEAQ (reference sequence). The CDR3 loop reads CASSPGTSGTYEQYF. In DNA, the CDR3 is TGTGCTAGCAGCCCGGGGACTAGCGGAACCTACGAGCAGTACTTC.